One sample yielded the 7 T cell receptor beta chains listed below, sequenced in a study of identical twins (dated by TCRdb to 2015 to 2016). The library was prepared using 5' RACE. Sequenced on an Illumina HiSeq 2000. TCRdb reprocessed the public reads (quality trimming at Q25 with fastp, clone calling with MiXCR) and kept in-frame beta chains. Here each entry gathers all rows of one CDR3 protein and keeps the most common genes and DNA. Within this sample are under 450,000 distinct CDR3 sequences, with around 18% of them counted one time only. Together, the top ten hold 9% to 15% of the sample. Sequenced: naive T cells sorted from blood. The intended sense of this specimen's cell subset or site label: cells isolated with a human naive T-cell isolation kit. These receptors originate from a man aged 45-65 years in good health.

The chain uses TRBV12-3 or TRBV12-4 and TRBJ1-2; D unclear. The V and J ends lost 5 bases and 6 bases respectively, with 4 bases between them. The CDR3 runs 10 residues. The CDR3 is CASSRNGYTF. CDR3 coding DNA: TGTGCCAGCAGTCGAAATGGCTACACCTTC.

The CDR3 DNA reads TGTGCCAGCAGCCACGGCAGGGTGATCTACAATGAGCAGTTCTTC. Encoded protein: CASSHGRVIYNEQFF. The rearrangement uses TRBV3-1 and TRBJ2-1; perhaps TRBD1 as D (5 bases). The CDR3 extends over 15 amino acids. Germline CDR1 and CDR2: LGHDT and YNNKEL (reference sequence). V lost 3 bases to trimming and J lost 3 bases, with 12 bases between them.

The chain has TRBV18 and TRBJ2-5, with D uncertain. Germline loops: CDR1 KGHSH, CDR2 LQKENI. This CDR3 is built from 14 residues. V was pared by 3 bases and J by 3 bases, with 11 bases between. The CDR3 sequence: CASSPLGGEETQYF. For the CDR3, the DNA is TGTGCCAGCTCACCGTTGGGCGGAGAAGAGACCCAGTACTTC.

This clonotype was seen more than once but under ten times. The chain recombines TRBV5-1 with TRBJ2-3, with 10 bases fitting TRBD2. The CDR3 loop spans 16 amino acids. The V and J ends lost 1 base and 1 base, in that order; junction bases with no gene match: 3. Germline V lookup: CDR1 SGHRS, CDR2 YFSETQ. CDR3 in DNA: TGCGCCAGCAGCTTGCCCGGGACTAGCGGCACAGATACGCAGTATTTT. It yields the protein CASSLPGTSGTDTQYF.

This clonotype occurred many times. This chain uses TRBV6-5 with TRBJ1-2; 8 bases match TRBD1. The CDR3 consists of 15 residues. Germline V gene data show CDR1 as MNHEY and CDR2 as SVGAGI. The trim removed 4 bases at V and 4 bases at J, leaving 8 bases unmatched. CDR3 DNA sequence: TGTGCCAGCAGTTCGCCGACAGGGGCCTCCTATGGCTACACCTTC. The encoded protein is CASSSPTGASYGYTF.

The rearrangement links TRBV12-3 or TRBV12-4 to TRBJ2-1; weak D call: TRBD2 (6 bases). Trimming cost V 2 bases and J 7 bases, with 15 bases left between them. CDR3 size: 15 residues. The DNA for the CDR3 is TGTGCCAGCAGTTTATTTCGGGAGCTTGGAAATGAGCAGTTCTTC. Protein product: CASSLFRELGNEQFF.

V and J are TRBV11-2 and TRBJ1-2; D perhaps matches TRBD1 (6 bases). V was shortened by 1 base and J by 6 bases, with 15 bases between the two germline ends. Germline V gene lookup returns CDR1 SGHAT and CDR2 FQNNGV. This CDR3 comprises 15 residues. This chain's CDR3 is CASSLGWQGIDGYTF. CDR3 sequence (DNA): TGTGCCAGCAGCTTAGGTTGGCAGGGGATAGATGGCTACACCTTC. The full variable domain, with the rest looked up from reference TRBV11-2 and TRBJ1-2, is EAGVAQSPRYKIIEKRQSVAFWCNPISGHATLYWYQQILGQGPKLLIQFQNNGVVDDSQLPKDRFSAERLKGVDSTLKIQPAKLEDSAVYLCASSLGWQGIDGYTFGSGTRLTVV.